These 16 T cell receptor beta chains came from one sample sequenced in a study of CDR3 diversity in severe acne. TCRdb re-called the PCR reads with MiXCR, one entry per CDR3 protein. This table has around 83,000 distinct CDR3 sequences, about 49% appearing once. The material sequenced was blood. The receptors come from a male donor with severe acne vulgaris.

This clonotype has at least ten counts. The chain couples TRBV28 to TRBJ2-1, with a weak D call TRBD1 (5 bases). The CDR3 is 12 residues long. CDR1 is MDHEN, CDR2 SYDVKM, per germline. The V and J ends lost 11 bases and 10 bases respectively, with 18 bases between them. Here the CDR3 DNA reads TGTGCCTATGGGATGGTCCCAGGGGAGCAGTTCTTC. It specifies CAYGMVPGEQFF.

The chain uses TRBV20-1 and TRBJ2-5, with TRBD2 matching over 16 bases. The germline CDR1 and CDR2 sequences are DFQATT and SNEGSKA (reference sequence). Trimming removed 3 bases from V and 4 bases from J; junction bases left unmatched: 5. This CDR3 region has 16 residues. For the CDR3, the DNA is TGCAGTGCTAGGGGACTAGCGGGAGGGCCCCCAGAGACCCAGTACTTC. It encodes CSARGLAGGPPETQYF.

This chain links TRBV19 with TRBJ2-6; D is unclear. Trimming removed 8 bases from V and 1 base from J, with 12 bases in between. Germline CDR1 LNHDA, CDR2 SQIVND (reference sequence). The CDR3 sequence is 15 residues long. The CDR3 sequence: CASLDSPSGANVLTF. In DNA form, the CDR3 reads TGTGCCAGTCTTGACTCCCCTTCTGGGGCCAACGTCCTGACTTTC. Full variable domain (rest looked up from reference TRBV19 and TRBJ2-6): DGGITQSPKYLFRKEGQNVTLSCEQNLNHDAMYWYRQDPGQGLRLIYYSQIVNDFQKGDIAEGYSVSREKKESFPLTVTSAQKNPTAFYLCASLDSPSGANVLTFGAGSRLTVL.

The genes are TRBV12-3 or TRBV12-4 and TRBJ2-5; D possibly corresponds to TRBD1 (5 bases). This CDR3 contains 13 residues. V was shortened by 3 bases and J by 9 bases, with 14 bases between the two germline ends. The CDR3 DNA reads as TGTGCCAGCAGTTTCCTAGGGGCAAGGCCCCAGTACTTC. Protein product: CASSFLGARPQYF.

The rearrangement uses TRBV15 and TRBJ2-7, with 10 bases identical to TRBD1. The CDR3 is 16 residues long. The germline gives CDR1 LNHNV, CDR2 YYDKDF (reference sequence). V lost 3 bases and J lost 3; bases outside the gene matches: 8. The CDR3 loop is CATSSPPGTGDYEQYF. In DNA, the CDR3 is TGTGCCACCAGCAGCCCACCCGGGACAGGGGACTACGAGCAGTACTTC.

This chain connects TRBV4-1 to TRBJ2-7; 11 bases agree with TRBD2. This CDR3 is built from 14 residues. The germline V gene encodes CDR1 MGHRA and CDR2 YSYEKL. V was pared by 8 bases and J by 1 base, with 4 bases of the junction left unmatched. CDR3 protein: CASARTSGSYEQYF. The CDR3 coding sequence is TGCGCCAGCGCCCGGACTAGCGGGTCCTACGAGCAGTACTTC.

In the case of this clonotype: A read error may produce the germline difference seen at one junction end. The chain uses TRBV7-8 and TRBJ1-5; D gene unclear. This CDR3 is 15 amino acids long. CDR1 is SGHVS and CDR2 is FQNEAQ in the germline V gene. In DNA, the CDR3 is TGTGCCAGCAACTTAGCTGGATATAGCAATCAGCCCCAGCATTTT. Protein sequence: CASNLAGYSNQPQHF.

The table lists this clonotype with a few counts. This CDR3 is CATSASNRGHSETQYF. The CDR3 DNA is TGTGCCACCAGTGCCTCCAACAGGGGGCATTCGGAGACCCAGTACTTC. V usage is TRBV24-1 and J usage is TRBJ2-5, with TRBD1 matching 9 bases. CDR3 length: 16 residues. Unmatched junction bases numbered 11, after V lost 5 bases and J lost 5 bases. Looked up from germline, CDR1 is KGHDR and CDR2 is SFDVKD.

The chain couples TRBV7-8 to TRBJ2-7, with 10 positions matching TRBD2. V was clipped by 7 bases and J by 5 bases; unmatched bases: 8. CDR1 SGHVS and CDR2 FQNEAQ come from the germline V gene. The CDR3 runs 14 residues. The CDR3 sequence is CASIRLAGDDEQYF. CDR3 nucleotide sequence: TGTGCCAGCATTCGGCTAGCGGGAGACGACGAGCAGTACTTC.

This clonotype appeared many times. The gene calls are TRBV11-2 and TRBJ2-7, with 8 bases identical to TRBD1. The CDR3 consists of 13 residues. V gave up 5 bases and J gave up 3 bases; unmatched junction bases: 3. CDR1 and CDR2 from the germline V gene are SGHAT and FQNNGV. As DNA, the CDR3 is TGTGCCAGCAGCCGAACAGGGGGCTACGAGCAGTACGTC. This translates into CASSRTGGYEQYV.

The gene calls are TRBV7-9 and TRBJ2-3; 8 bases line up with TRBD2. This CDR3 has 21 amino acids. Per germline, CDR1 SEHNR and CDR2 FQNEAQ (reference sequence). Unmatched junction bases numbered 19, after V lost 2 bases and J lost 0 bases. CDR3 sequence reads: CASSLRPGGPRYRTSTDTQYF. The CDR3 bases are TGTGCCAGCAGCTTACGGCCGGGAGGGCCCCGATATCGAACTAGCACAGATACGCAGTATTTT.

The genes are TRBV7-9 and TRBJ1-4; unclear D gene. CDR1 is SEHNR and CDR2 is FQNEAQ in the germline V gene (reference sequence). There are 14 residues in the CDR3. V dropped 7 bases and J dropped 0 bases, with 9 bases sitting between them. The CDR3, as DNA: TGTGCCAGCACCCTCCGGGCAACTAATGAAAAACTGTTTTTT. Protein: CASTLRATNEKLFF.

The chain links TRBV7-9 to TRBJ2-7; D gene ambiguous. The CDR3 is 12 amino acids. CDR1 is SEHNR and CDR2 is FQNEAQ in the germline V gene (reference sequence). The V and J ends lost 1 base and 3 bases respectively, with 4 bases between them. The CDR3 nucleotides read TGTGCCAGCAGCTTAGTTCTCTACGAGCAGTACTTC. Its translation is CASSLVLYEQYF.

There are many counts of this clonotype. The chain joins TRBV20-1 to TRBJ2-3; D gene unclear. Germline CDR1 DFQATT, CDR2 SNEGSKA (reference sequence). The length of the CDR3 is 11 residues. Trimming removed 7 bases at V and 0 bases at J, with 5 bases between. DNA for the CDR3: TGCAGTGGTCCTAGCACAGATACGCAGTATTTT. It yields the protein CSGPSTDTQYF.

The chain uses TRBV7-8 and TRBJ2-1, with 8 nucleotides matching TRBD1. The CDR3 extends over 13 amino acids. The germline gives CDR1 SGHVS, CDR2 FQNEAQ. Unmatched junction bases numbered 1, after V lost 3 bases and J lost 6 bases. The CDR3 loop reads CASSFTGGNEQFF. For the CDR3, the DNA is TGTGCCAGCAGCTTTACAGGGGGCAATGAGCAGTTCTTC.

The J gene is TRBJ2-1, the V gene TRBV20-1, with TRBD2 as a possible D gene (6 bases). V lost 3 bases and J lost 5, with 11 bases in between. The CDR3 has 13 amino acids. Germline V lookup: CDR1 DFQATT, CDR2 SNEGSKA (reference sequence). CDR3 sequence: CSASGGINNEQFF. CDR3 coding DNA: TGCAGTGCTAGTGGCGGGATCAACAATGAGCAGTTCTTC.